This T cell receptor (beta chain) originates from a study of blood T cell repertoires in COVID-19. V dropped 7 bases and J dropped 8; count of bases not matched to a gene: 4. The germline V gene has CDR1 SNHLY and CDR2 FYNNEI. The CDR3 is made up of 13 amino acids. Profiling relied on immunoSEQ multiplex PCR, and the TCRdb table lists in-frame clones only, not all of them. The repertoire holds more than 95,000 clones, 70% to 85% seen once, with roughly 7% in the top ten. V is TRBV2 and J is TRBJ1-4; TRBD1 agrees at 10 bases. The receptor was isolated from a man in his 70s with active or convalescent COVID-19. Sequencing was performed on peripheral blood. The CDR3 DNA reads TGTGCCAGCATGACAGGGGGCAGCGAAAAACTGTTTTTT. Its translation: CASMTGGSEKLFF.